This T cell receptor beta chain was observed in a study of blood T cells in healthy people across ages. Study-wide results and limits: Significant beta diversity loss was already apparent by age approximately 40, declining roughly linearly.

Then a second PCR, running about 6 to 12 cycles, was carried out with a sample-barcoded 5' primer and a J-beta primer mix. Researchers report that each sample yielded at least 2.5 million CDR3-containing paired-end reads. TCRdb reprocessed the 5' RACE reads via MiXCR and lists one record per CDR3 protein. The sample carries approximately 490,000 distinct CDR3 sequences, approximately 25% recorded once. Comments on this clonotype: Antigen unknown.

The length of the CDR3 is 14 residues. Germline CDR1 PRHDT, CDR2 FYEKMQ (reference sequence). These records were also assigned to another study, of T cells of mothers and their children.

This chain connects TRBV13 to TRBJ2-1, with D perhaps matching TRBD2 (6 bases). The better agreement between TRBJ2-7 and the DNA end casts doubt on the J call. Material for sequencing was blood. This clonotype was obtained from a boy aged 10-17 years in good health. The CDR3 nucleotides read TGTGCCAGCAGCCCCCGACTAGGTGGCTACGAGCAGTACTTC. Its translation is CASSPRLGGYEQYF.